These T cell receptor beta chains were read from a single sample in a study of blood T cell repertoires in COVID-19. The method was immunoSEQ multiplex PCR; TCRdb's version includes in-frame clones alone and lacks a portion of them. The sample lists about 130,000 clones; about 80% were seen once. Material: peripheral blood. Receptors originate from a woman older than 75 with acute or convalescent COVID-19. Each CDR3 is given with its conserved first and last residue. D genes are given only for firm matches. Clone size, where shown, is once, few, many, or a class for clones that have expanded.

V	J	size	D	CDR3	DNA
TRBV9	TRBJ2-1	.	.	CASSGFPPGSPDEQFF	TGTGCCAGCAGCGGGTTTCCCCCAGGCTCCCCTGATGAGCAGTTCTTC
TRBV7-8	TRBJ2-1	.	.	CASSLAGTTRGNEQFF	TGTGCCAGCAGCTTAGCCGGGACCACGAGGGGGAATGAGCAGTTCTTC
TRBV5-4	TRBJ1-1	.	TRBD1	CASSSKSTGDTEAFF	TGTGCCAGCAGCTCTAAATCCACAGGGGACACTGAAGCTTTCTTT
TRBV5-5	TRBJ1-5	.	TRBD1	CASSFDRGNQPQHF	TGTGCCAGCAGTTTCGACAGGGGAAATCAGCCCCAGCATTTT
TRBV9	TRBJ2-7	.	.	CASSVYTGRSTEQQYF	TGTGCCAGCAGCGTTTACACGGGGAGATCTACGGAGCAGCAGTACTTC
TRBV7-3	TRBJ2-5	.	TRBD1	CASSSQGSETQYF	TGTGCCAGCAGCTCACAGGGGTCAGAGACCCAGTACTTC
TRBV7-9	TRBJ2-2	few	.	CASSLAAIFGELFF	TGTGCCAGCAGCTTAGCGGCCATCTTCGGGGAGCTGTTTTTT
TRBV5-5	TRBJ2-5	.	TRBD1	CASSLGVGQGQETQYF	TGTGCCAGCAGCTTGGGAGTGGGACAGGGCCAAGAGACCCAGTACTTC
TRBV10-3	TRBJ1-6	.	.	CAIRGGAPGPLHF	TGTGCCATCAGGGGCGGGGCGCCGGGGCCCCTCCACTTT
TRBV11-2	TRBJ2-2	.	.	CASSLRGIPGELFF	TGTGCCAGCAGCTTAAGGGGGATCCCCGGGGAGCTGTTTTTT
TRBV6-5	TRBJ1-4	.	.	CASSSRVSELFF	TGTGCCAGCAGCTCGCGGGTATCTGAACTGTTTTTT
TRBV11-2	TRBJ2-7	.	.	CASSSLGDEQYF	TGTGCCAGCAGCTCCTTAGGGGACGAGCAGTACTTC
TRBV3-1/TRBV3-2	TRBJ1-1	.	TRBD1	CASSQVNRGFTEAFF	TGTGCCAGCAGCCAAGTAAACAGGGGATTCACTGAAGCTTTCTTT
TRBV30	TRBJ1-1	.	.	CAWRDVGEETEAFF	TGTGCCTGGAGGGATGTAGGGGAGGAAACTGAAGCTTTCTTT
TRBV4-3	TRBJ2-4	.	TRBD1	CASSQETEGAISKNIQYF	TGCGCCAGCAGCCAAGAGACCGAGGGGGCAATTTCCAAAAACATTCAGTACTTC
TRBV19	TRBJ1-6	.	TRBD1	CASSPQGASSPLHF	TGTGCCAGTAGTCCACAGGGGGCTAGTTCACCCCTCCACTTT
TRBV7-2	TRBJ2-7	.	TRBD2	CASSLGSGGLYEQYF	TGTGCCAGCAGCTTAGGAAGCGGGGGGCTCTACGAGCAGTACTTC
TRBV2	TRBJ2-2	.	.	CASRQGFPSSGGELFF	TGTGCCAGCAGGCAGGGGTTCCCAAGTTCAGGCGGGGAGCTGTTTTTT
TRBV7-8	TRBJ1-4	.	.	CASSPYGQINEKLFF	TGTGCCAGCAGCCCCTACGGACAGATTAATGAAAAACTGTTTTTT
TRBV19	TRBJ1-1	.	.	CASSIDLSGLEAFF	TGTGCCAGTAGTATAGATTTAAGCGGGCTAGAAGCTTTCTTT
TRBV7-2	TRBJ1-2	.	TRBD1	CASSFTPGTGYLF	TGTGCCAGCAGCTTTACCCCCGGGACAGGGTATCTCTTC
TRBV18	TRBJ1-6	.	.	CASSPRIGGDYNSPLHF	TGTGCCAGCTCACCGCGAATAGGGGGGGATTATAATTCACCCCTCCACTTT
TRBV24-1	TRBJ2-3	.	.	CATSPRGGGTDTQYF	TGTGCCACCAGCCCACGAGGGGGTGGCACAGATACGCAGTATTTT
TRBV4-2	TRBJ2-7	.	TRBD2	CASSQDLASGGLSYEQYF	TGTGCCAGCAGCCAAGATCTGGCTAGCGGGGGGTTGAGCTACGAGCAGTACTTC
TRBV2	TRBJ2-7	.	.	CASSSRDRLSSYEQYF	TGTGCCAGCAGTTCGCGGGACCGTTTAAGCTCCTACGAGCAGTACTTC
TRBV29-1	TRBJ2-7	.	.	CSVGPGTGPSGEQYF	.
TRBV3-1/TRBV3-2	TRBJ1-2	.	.	CASTGEEGGYTF	TGTGCCAGCACCGGGGAGGAGGGTGGCTACACCTTC
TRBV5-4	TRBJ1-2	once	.	CASSLNRENYGYTF	TGTGCCAGCAGCTTGAACAGGGAAAACTATGGCTACACCTTC
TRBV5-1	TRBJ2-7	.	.	CASSFQEGPYEQYF	TGCGCCAGCAGCTTCCAGGAGGGGCCCTACGAGCAGTACTTC